This T cell receptor (beta chain) comes out of a study of T cell responses to AZD1222 COVID-19 vaccine. Analysis merged second doses at about 4 or about 12 weeks. Profiled with immunoSEQ multiplex PCR; TCRdb holds only in-frame clones, not every one. The sample has 70,000 to 75,000 clones; around 81% are singletons. General study results and limits: Baseline serostatus was positive in only a handful of AZD1222 recipients. Repertoire sampling was restricted to post-peak T cell response timepoints. Vaccination with two AZD1222 doses was followed by a rise in Spike-specific TCR breadth and depth.

About this clone: Antigen: not known.

The V end was cut by 2 bases, the J end by 5 bases, with 13 bases between. CDR3 size: 14 residues. Per germline, CDR1 GTSNPN and CDR2 SVGIG (reference sequence). The source is an adult who received the AZD1222 COVID-19 vaccine. The chain couples TRBV30 to TRBJ1-5, with D tentatively TRBD1 (6 bases). Source: peripheral blood, taken 28 days after the second AZD1222 dose. CDR3 protein: CAWSIGQGHQPQHF. The CDR3 nucleotides are TGTGCCTGGAGTATCGGCCAGGGGCATCAGCCCCAGCATTTT.